The rows below give T cell receptor beta chains drawn from one sample of a study of T-cell reconstitution after alpha-beta-depleted transplantation in children. TCRdb processed the PCR reads anew with MiXCR; each CDR3 protein has one entry. The sample shows about 250,000 distinct CDR3 sequences, about 24% of them seen only once. The sample consisted of PBMCs, mostly from graft donor cells, taken 360 days after TCRalphabeta/CD19-depleted stem cell transplant. All receptors come from a female patient aged 2-15 years who had a stem cell transplant for congenital amegakaryocytic thrombocytopenia, so the T cells may come from the graft donor. Both conserved end residues are part of each CDR3. The D gene is left open where the match is weak. Only part of the rows carry a size: once, few, many, or a class if the clone is expanded.

CDR3 DNA	CDR3 protein	V gene	clone size	D gene	J gene
TGCAGTGCATTACGGGGGGATTCCACAGATACGCAGTATTTT	CSALRGDSTDTQYF	TRBV20-1	few	TRBD2	TRBJ2-3
TGTGCCAGCAGCAACATCCTAGCGGGAGTAGGGCAGTTCTTC	CASSNILAGVGQFF	TRBV7-9	NA	TRBD2	TRBJ2-1
TGCGCCAGCAGCCAAGATCCGCAGTCCACAGATACGCAGTATTTT	CASSQDPQSTDTQYF	TRBV4-3	few	NA	TRBJ2-3
TGTGCCAGCAGCGGGACAGGGGGAACGACCGAGCAGTACTTC	CASSGTGGTTEQYF	TRBV9	few	TRBD1	TRBJ2-7
TGTGCCAGCAGTTTACGGGGACTAGCGGGGGTTAATTACAATGAGCAGTTCTTC	CASSLRGLAGVNYNEQFF	TRBV12-3/TRBV12-4	few	TRBD2	TRBJ2-1
TGTGCCGCCACGACAGGGAGTTCTTATGGCTACACCTTC	CAATTGSSYGYTF	TRBV19	NA	TRBD1	TRBJ1-2
TGTGCCAGCAGCTCCCAGGGACTAGCGCGGCCCGGGGAGCTGTTTTTT	CASSSQGLARPGELFF	TRBV2	NA	TRBD2	TRBJ2-2
TGTGCCAGCAGTTTAGTGGGTATCGAGACCCACTACTTC	CASSLVGIETHYF	TRBV12-3/TRBV12-4	once	NA	TRBJ2-5
TGCAGTGTTAGCAGCGGTTCTCAGCCCCAGCATTTT	CSVSSGSQPQHF	TRBV20-1	NA	NA	TRBJ1-5
TGCAGTGCTAGAGATGGGGATGGGTACACTGAAGCTTTCTTT	CSARDGDGYTEAFF	TRBV20-1	NA	NA	TRBJ1-1
TGTGCCATCAGTGATTACGTGCGTAGGGACACCGGGGAGCTGTTTTTT	CAISDYVRRDTGELFF	TRBV10-3	NA	NA	TRBJ2-2
TGCAGTGCTAGAGAACAGATGAACACTGAAGCTTTCTTT	CSAREQMNTEAFF	TRBV20-1	NA	NA	TRBJ1-1
TGTGCCAGCAACCAACAGGGCTCAGCACCCCTCCACTTT	CASNQQGSAPLHF	TRBV2	few	NA	TRBJ1-6
TGCAGTGCTAGTTCGTTGCGGGAGGTGGGAGCCAAAAACATTCAGTACTTC	CSASSLREVGAKNIQYF	TRBV20-1	few	TRBD2	TRBJ2-4
TGTGCCAGCACCACTTCCGGGAGGTCCTACAATGAGCAGTTCTTC	CASTTSGRSYNEQFF	TRBV18	NA	TRBD2	TRBJ2-1
TGTGCCAGCAGCTTTATTGGGCAGGGGCACAATGAGCAGTTCTTC	CASSFIGQGHNEQFF	TRBV5-5	few	NA	TRBJ2-1
TGCGCCAGCACAAAGCGGGAGTTCTACAATGAGCAGTTCTTC	CASTKREFYNEQFF	TRBV5-1	few	TRBD2	TRBJ2-1
TGTGCCAGCAGCCCGGCGGGGGAAACCTACGAGCAGTACTTC	CASSPAGETYEQYF	TRBV7-2	NA	TRBD2	TRBJ2-7
TGTGCCAGCAGTGAAACTAGCTTGGGGAGCTCCTACGAGCAGTACTTC	CASSETSLGSSYEQYF	TRBV2	few	NA	TRBJ2-7
TGCGCCAGCAGCAATATAGCGGCGGATACGCAGTATTTT	CASSNIAADTQYF	TRBV5-1	few	NA	TRBJ2-3
TGTGCCAGCAATCGGAACTACGAGCAGTACTTC	CASNRNYEQYF	TRBV28	many	NA	TRBJ2-7
TGTGCCAGCAGCCGCGGGACCGCCGGCTTGGGTGAGCAGTTCTTC	CASSRGTAGLGEQFF	TRBV7-2	NA	NA	TRBJ2-1
TGTGCCAGCAACCCGACTAGCGGGGTTGGCGAGCAGTTCTTC	CASNPTSGVGEQFF	TRBV6-2/TRBV6-3	many	TRBD2	TRBJ2-1
TGTGCCAGTAGAACCGGGACTAGCTTCGGGGAGCTGTTTTTT	CASRTGTSFGELFF	TRBV19	NA	TRBD2	TRBJ2-2
TGTGCCAGCAGCCAAATAGGGACTAGCGGGAGGTCCTCCTACAATGAGCAGTTCTTC	CASSQIGTSGRSSYNEQFF	TRBV3-1	NA	TRBD2	TRBJ2-1
TGCAGTGCTAGATCTACCCTAGCGGGAGGGCCACCAGATACGCAGTATTTT	CSARSTLAGGPPDTQYF	TRBV20-1	few	TRBD2	TRBJ2-3
TGTGCCAGCAGAATATGGGCCGGCACCGGGGAGCTGTTTTTT	CASRIWAGTGELFF	TRBV28	NA	NA	TRBJ2-2
TGTGCCAGCACCTTTACCCCGACAGGGAGCAATCAGCCCCAGCATTTT	CASTFTPTGSNQPQHF	TRBV5-5	NA	TRBD1	TRBJ1-5
TGTGCCAGCAGTTTCGGAGCGGGGAAGAACTTTAATGAAAAACTGTTTTTT	CASSFGAGKNFNEKLFF	TRBV12-3/TRBV12-4	NA	NA	TRBJ1-4
TGCGCCAGCAGCTTGGGCGACCTGAAAGTGAACACTGAAGCTTTCTTT	CASSLGDLKVNTEAFF	TRBV5-1	few	NA	TRBJ1-1
TGTGCCAGCAAAGACGGGACAGCGAGCTACGAGCAGTACTTC	CASKDGTASYEQYF	TRBV12-3/TRBV12-4	few	TRBD1	TRBJ2-7
TGCGCCAGCAGCTTCAGGACAGTTCAAACAGATACGCAGTATTTT	CASSFRTVQTDTQYF	TRBV5-1	NA	NA	TRBJ2-3
TGTGCCAGCAGCCTAACAGGGAAGGGACTGTTTTTT	CASSLTGKGLFF	TRBV28	NA	NA	TRBJ1-4
TGTGCCAGCAGTTCTTTCAAGACAGGGACAAGCGGAAAACTGTTTTTT	CASSSFKTGTSGKLFF	TRBV12-3/TRBV12-4	few	TRBD1	TRBJ1-4
TGCAGCGTTAACCGGGACACGAACGGGGAGCTGTTTTTT	CSVNRDTNGELFF	TRBV29-1	many	NA	TRBJ2-2
TGCAGTGCTCCCCCGGATGTGGGGGCCAACGTCCTGACTTTC	CSAPPDVGANVLTF	TRBV20-1	NA	NA	TRBJ2-6
TGTGCCAGCAGCTTACGCTTCCACGAGCAGTACTTC	CASSLRFHEQYF	TRBV13	many	NA	TRBJ2-7
TGTGCCTGGAGTCCGGCGGGAGCCTACGAGAAGTACTTC	CAWSPAGAYEKYF	TRBV30	NA	TRBD2	TRBJ2-7
TGTGCCAGCAGCCAAGCTCGGACGCCGGGGTCCTACGAGCAGTACTTC	CASSQARTPGSYEQYF	TRBV14	NA	NA	TRBJ2-7
TGCGCCAGCAGCCACCCACCGACAGGAAACACTGAAGCTTTCTTT	CASSHPPTGNTEAFF	TRBV4-1	NA	NA	TRBJ1-1
TGTGCCAGCAGCCTAGGACTAGCGGGCCCCCCGCGCACAGATACGCAGTATTTT	CASSLGLAGPPRTDTQYF	TRBV13	NA	TRBD2	TRBJ2-3
TGCGCCAGCAGCCAAGAGCACAACTTACTGCCTGATACGCAGTATTTT	CASSQEHNLLPDTQYF	TRBV4-1	few	NA	TRBJ2-3
TGTGCCAGCAGCGTAGATGGGGGGACCGGGGAGCTGTTTTTT	CASSVDGGTGELFF	TRBV9	NA	NA	TRBJ2-2
TGTGCCAGCAGGCTGACGGGGAGCGGAAACACCATATATTTT	CASRLTGSGNTIYF	TRBV12-3/TRBV12-4	NA	NA	TRBJ1-3
TGTGCCACCAGCAGAAGGACTAGCGGGAGTGGGGATGAGCAGTTCTTC	CATSRRTSGSGDEQFF	TRBV15	NA	TRBD2	TRBJ2-1
TGTGCCAGCAGCTCCGGGACAGGGGGCACCGGGGAGCTGTTTTTT	CASSSGTGGTGELFF	TRBV7-3	NA	TRBD1	TRBJ2-2
TGTGCCAGCAGTTCCCTCCTTCGCGTGGAGACCCAGTACTTC	CASSSLLRVETQYF	TRBV12-3/TRBV12-4	few	NA	TRBJ2-5
TGCGCCAGCAGCAAGGACAGGTCTGGGGAGCAGTACTTC	CASSKDRSGEQYF	TRBV5-1	many	TRBD1	TRBJ2-7
TGTGCCAGCACCCTCGGACAGGGGATCGAGACCCAGTACTTC	CASTLGQGIETQYF	TRBV12-3/TRBV12-4	NA	TRBD1	TRBJ2-5
TGCAGTGCTAGGACGAGTTGGGCGACCCAGTACTTC	CSARTSWATQYF	TRBV20-1	NA	NA	TRBJ2-5
TGCGCCAGCAGCTTGGTTGAGACTAGGGAGCAGTTCTTC	CASSLVETREQFF	TRBV5-1	NA	NA	TRBJ2-1
TGTGCCAGCAGTGATCCGGTATACACTGAAGCTTTCTTT	CASSDPVYTEAFF	TRBV6-1	few	NA	TRBJ1-1
TGTGCCAGCAGCTTGGTTGGGGGGCTCACCGGGGAGCTGTTTTTT	CASSLVGGLTGELFF	TRBV5-5	NA	NA	TRBJ2-2
TGTGCCAGCAGCTATAGCGGGGGGACTAACACCGGGGAGCTGTTTTTT	CASSYSGGTNTGELFF	TRBV11-2	few	TRBD2	TRBJ2-2
TGCAGTGCTAGAGTTGTTGGTAGCGGGCGGTACGAGCAGTACTTC	CSARVVGSGRYEQYF	TRBV20-1	NA	TRBD2	TRBJ2-7